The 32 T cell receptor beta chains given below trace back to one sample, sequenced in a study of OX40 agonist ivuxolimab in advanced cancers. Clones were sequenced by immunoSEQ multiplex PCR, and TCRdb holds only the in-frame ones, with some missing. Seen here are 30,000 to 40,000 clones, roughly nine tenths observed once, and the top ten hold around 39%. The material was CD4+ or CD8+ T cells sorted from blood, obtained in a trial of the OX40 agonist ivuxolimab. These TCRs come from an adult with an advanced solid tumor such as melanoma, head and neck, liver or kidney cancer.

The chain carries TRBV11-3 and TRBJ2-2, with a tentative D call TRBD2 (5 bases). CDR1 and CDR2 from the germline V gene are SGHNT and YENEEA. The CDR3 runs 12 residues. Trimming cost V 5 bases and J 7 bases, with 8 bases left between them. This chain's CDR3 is CASSPGGGELFF. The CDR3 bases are TGTGCCAGCAGCCCAGGAGGCGGGGAGCTGTTTTTT.

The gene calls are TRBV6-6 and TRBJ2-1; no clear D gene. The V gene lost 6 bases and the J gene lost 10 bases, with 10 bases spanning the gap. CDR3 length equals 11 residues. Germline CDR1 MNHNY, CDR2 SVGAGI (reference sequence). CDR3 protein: CASRRGLEQFF. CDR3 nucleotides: TGTGCCAGCAGGCGTGGTTTAGAGCAGTTCTTC.

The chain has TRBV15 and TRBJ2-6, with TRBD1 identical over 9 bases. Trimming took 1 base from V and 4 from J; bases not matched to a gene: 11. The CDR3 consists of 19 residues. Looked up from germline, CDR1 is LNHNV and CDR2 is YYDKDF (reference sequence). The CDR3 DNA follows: TGTGCCACCAGCAGAGTTACAGGGGGCGCAGGTGCCGGGGCCAACGTCCTGACTTTC. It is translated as CATSRVTGGAGAGANVLTF.

The CDR3 DNA follows: TGTGCCAGCAGCTTGGGGACTACCAATGAGCAGTTCTTC. Protein sequence: CASSLGTTNEQFF. This chain uses TRBV5-6 with TRBJ2-1; a possible D gene is TRBD2 (6 bases). The CDR3 runs 13 residues. Germline-derived CDR1 and CDR2 are SGHDT and YYEEEE. Trimming left V 0 bases short and J 6 bases short, with 7 bases between.

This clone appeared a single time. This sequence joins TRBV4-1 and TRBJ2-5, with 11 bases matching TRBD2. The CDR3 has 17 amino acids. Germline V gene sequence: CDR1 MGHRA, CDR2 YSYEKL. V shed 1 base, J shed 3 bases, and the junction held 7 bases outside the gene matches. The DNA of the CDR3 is TGCGCCAGCAGCCAAGTTTATAGCGGGGGGGCGGAAGAGACCCAGTACTTC. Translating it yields CASSQVYSGGAEETQYF.

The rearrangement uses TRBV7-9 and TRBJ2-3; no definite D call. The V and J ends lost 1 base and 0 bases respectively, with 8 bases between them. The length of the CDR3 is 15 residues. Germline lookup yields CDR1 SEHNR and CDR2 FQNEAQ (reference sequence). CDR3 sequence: CASSLVAYSTDTQYF. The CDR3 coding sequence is TGTGCCAGCAGCTTAGTTGCTTATAGCACAGATACGCAGTATTTT.

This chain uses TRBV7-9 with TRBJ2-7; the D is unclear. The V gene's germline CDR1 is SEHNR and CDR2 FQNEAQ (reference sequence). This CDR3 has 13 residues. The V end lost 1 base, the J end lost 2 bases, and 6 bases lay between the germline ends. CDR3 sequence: CASSLGVAYEQYF. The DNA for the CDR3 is TGTGCCAGCAGCTTAGGCGTTGCCTACGAGCAGTACTTC.

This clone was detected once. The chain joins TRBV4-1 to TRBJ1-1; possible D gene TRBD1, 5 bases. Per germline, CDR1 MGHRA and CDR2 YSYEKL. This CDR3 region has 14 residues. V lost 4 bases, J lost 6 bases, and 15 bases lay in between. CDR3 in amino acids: CASSLGQGIAEAFF. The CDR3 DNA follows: TGCGCCAGCAGCCTTGGGCAGGGAATCGCTGAAGCTTTCTTT.

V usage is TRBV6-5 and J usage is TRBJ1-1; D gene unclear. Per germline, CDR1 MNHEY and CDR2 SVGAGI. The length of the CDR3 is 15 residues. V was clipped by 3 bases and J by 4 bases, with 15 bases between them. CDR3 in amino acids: CASSYSEGLGTEAFF. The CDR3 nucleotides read TGTGCCAGCAGTTATTCGGAGGGTCTTGGCACTGAAGCTTTCTTT.

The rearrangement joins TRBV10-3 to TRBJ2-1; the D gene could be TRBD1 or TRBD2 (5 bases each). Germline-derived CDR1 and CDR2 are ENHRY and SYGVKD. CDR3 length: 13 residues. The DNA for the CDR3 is TGTGCAGGCTCCGGGGCTGGGGTGGATGAGCAGTTCTTC. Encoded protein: CAGSGAGVDEQFF.

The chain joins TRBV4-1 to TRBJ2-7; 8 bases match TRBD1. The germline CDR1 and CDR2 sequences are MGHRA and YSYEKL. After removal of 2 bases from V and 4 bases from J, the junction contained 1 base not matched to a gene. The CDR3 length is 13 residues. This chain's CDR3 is CASSQRQGYEQYF. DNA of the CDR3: TGCGCCAGCAGCCAAAGACAGGGGTACGAGCAGTACTTC.

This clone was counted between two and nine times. The CDR3 loop is CASSGRTRVGTKEDYEQYF. The CDR3 DNA is TGTGCCAGCAGCGGCCGGACCCGAGTCGGTACCAAGGAGGACTACGAGCAGTACTTC. The rearrangement uses TRBV7-9 and TRBJ2-7; D is possibly TRBD2 (5 bases). There are 19 residues in the CDR3. The germline V gene encodes CDR1 SEHNR and CDR2 FQNEAQ (reference sequence). Trimming shortened V by 5 bases and J by 3 bases, and 29 bases separated the two germline ends. The variable domain in full, with the rest retrieved from reference TRBV7-9 and TRBJ2-7, is DTGVSQNPRHKITKRGQNVTFRCDPISEHNRLYWYRQTLGQGPEFLTYFQNEAQLEKSRLLSDRFSAERPKGSFSTLEIQRTEQGDSAMYLCASSGRTRVGTKEDYEQYFGPGTRLTVT.

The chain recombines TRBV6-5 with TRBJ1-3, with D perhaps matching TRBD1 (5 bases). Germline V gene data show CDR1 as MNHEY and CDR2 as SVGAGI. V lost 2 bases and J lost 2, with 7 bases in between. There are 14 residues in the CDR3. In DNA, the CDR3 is TGTGCCAGCAGTTACGGGGGGACTGGAAACACCATATATTTT. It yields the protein CASSYGGTGNTIYF.

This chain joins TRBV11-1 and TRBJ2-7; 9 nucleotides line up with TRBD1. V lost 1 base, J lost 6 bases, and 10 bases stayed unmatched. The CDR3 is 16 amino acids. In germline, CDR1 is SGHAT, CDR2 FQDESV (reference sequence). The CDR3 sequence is CASSLGGQGYPGEQYF. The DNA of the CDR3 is TGTGCCAGCAGCTTAGGGGGACAGGGATATCCGGGCGAGCAGTACTTC.

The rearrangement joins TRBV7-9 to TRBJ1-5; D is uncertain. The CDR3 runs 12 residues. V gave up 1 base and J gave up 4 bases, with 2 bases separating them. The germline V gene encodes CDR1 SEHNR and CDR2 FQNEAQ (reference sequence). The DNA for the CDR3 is TGTGCCAGCAGCTTAGTAAATCAGCCCCAGCATTTT. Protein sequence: CASSLVNQPQHF. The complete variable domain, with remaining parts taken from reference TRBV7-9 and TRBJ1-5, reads DTGVSQNPRHKITKRGQNVTFRCDPISEHNRLYWYRQTLGQGPEFLTYFQNEAQLEKSRLLSDRFSAERPKGSFSTLEIQRTEQGDSAMYLCASSLVNQPQHFGDGTRLSIL.

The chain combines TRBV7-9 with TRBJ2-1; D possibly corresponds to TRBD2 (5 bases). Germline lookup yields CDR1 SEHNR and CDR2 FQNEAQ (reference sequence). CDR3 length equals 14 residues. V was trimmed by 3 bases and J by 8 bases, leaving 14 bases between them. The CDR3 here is CASSFGGVRDEQFF. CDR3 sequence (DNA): TGTGCCAGCAGCTTTGGAGGCGTACGGGATGAGCAGTTCTTC. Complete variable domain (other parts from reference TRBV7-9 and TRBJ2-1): DTGVSQNPRHKITKRGQNVTFRCDPISEHNRLYWYRQTLGQGPEFLTYFQNEAQLEKSRLLSDRFSAERPKGSFSTLEIQRTEQGDSAMYLCASSFGGVRDEQFFGPGTRLTVL.

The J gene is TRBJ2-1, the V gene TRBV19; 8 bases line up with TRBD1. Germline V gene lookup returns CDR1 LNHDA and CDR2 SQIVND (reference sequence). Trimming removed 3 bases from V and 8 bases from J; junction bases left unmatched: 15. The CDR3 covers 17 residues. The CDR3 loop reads CASSISERTGTSDEQFF. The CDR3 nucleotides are TGTGCCAGTAGTATCTCAGAGCGGACAGGGACATCCGATGAGCAGTTCTTC.

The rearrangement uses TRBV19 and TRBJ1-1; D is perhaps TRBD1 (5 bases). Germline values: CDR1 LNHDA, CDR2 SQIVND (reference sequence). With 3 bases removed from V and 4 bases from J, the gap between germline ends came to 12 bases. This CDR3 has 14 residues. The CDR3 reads CASSMAGSGTEAFF. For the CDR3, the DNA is TGTGCCAGTAGTATGGCAGGGTCGGGCACTGAAGCTTTCTTT.

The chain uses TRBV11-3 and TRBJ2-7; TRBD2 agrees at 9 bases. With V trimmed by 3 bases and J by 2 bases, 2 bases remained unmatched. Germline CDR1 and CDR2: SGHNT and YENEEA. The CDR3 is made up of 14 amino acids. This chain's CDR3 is CASSFSGSAYEQYF. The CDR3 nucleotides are TGTGCCAGCAGCTTTAGCGGGAGTGCCTACGAGCAGTACTTC.

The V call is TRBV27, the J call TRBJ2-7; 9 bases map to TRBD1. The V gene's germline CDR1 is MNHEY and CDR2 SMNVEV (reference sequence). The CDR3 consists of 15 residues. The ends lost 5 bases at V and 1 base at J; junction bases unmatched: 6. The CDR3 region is CASSPPDRGSYEQYF. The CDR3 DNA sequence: TGTGCCAGCAGTCCCCCCGACAGGGGGTCCTACGAGCAGTACTTC.

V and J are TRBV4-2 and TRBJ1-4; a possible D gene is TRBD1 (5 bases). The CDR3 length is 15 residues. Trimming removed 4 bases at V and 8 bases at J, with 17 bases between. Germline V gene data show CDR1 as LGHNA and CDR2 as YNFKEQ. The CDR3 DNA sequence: TGTGCCAGCAGCCCGACAATGGGGCTAGGGGAAAAACTGTTTTTT. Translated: CASSPTMGLGEKLFF.

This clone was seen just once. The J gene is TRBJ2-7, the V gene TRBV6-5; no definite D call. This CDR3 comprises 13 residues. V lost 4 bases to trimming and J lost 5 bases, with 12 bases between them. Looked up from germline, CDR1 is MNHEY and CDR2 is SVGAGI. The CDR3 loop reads CASSSPPRDEQYF. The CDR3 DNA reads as TGTGCCAGCAGTTCCCCACCTCGCGACGAGCAGTACTTC.

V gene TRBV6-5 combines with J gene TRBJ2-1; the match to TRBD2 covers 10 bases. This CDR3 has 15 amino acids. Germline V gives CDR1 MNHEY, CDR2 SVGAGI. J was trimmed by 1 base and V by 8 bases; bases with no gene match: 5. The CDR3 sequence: CASAAGGLSYNEQFF. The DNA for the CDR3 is TGTGCCAGCGCAGCGGGAGGGCTATCCTACAATGAGCAGTTCTTC.

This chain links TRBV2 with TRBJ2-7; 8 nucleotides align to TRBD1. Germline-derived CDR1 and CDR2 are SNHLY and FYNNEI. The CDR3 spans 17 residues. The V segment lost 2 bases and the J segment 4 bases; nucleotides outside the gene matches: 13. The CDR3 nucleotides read TGTGCCAGCAGTGAATTTGGTCCGGGACAGGTCGAGTACGAGCAGTACTTC. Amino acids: CASSEFGPGQVEYEQYF.

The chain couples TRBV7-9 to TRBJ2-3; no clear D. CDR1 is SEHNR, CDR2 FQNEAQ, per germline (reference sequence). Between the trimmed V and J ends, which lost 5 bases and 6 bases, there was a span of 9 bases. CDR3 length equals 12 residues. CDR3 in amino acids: CASSMARDTQYF. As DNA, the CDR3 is TGTGCCAGCAGCATGGCTCGGGATACGCAGTATTTT.

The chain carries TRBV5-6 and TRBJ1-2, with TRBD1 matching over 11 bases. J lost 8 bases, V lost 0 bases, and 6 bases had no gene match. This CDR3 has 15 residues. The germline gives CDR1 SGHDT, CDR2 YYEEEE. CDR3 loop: CASSLAGQGAQGYTF. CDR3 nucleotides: TGTGCCAGCAGCTTGGCAGGACAGGGGGCGCAGGGCTACACCTTC. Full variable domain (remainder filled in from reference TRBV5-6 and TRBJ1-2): DAGVTQSPTHLIKTRGQQVTLRCSPKSGHDTVSWYQQALGQGPQFIFQYYEEEERQRGNFPDRFSGHQFPNYSSELNVNALLLGDSALYLCASSLAGQGAQGYTFGSGTRLTVV.

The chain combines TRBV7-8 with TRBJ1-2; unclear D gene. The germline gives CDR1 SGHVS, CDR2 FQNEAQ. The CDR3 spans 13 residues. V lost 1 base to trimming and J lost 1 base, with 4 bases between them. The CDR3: CASSLDSNYGYTF. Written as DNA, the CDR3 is TGTGCCAGCAGCTTAGACAGTAACTATGGCTACACCTTC.

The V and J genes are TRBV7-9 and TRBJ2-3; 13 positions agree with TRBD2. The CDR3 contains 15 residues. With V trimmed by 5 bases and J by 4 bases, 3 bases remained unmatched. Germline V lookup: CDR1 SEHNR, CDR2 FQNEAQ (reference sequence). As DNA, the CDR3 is TGTGCCAGCAGCACGACTAGCGGGAGGCCAGATACGCAGTATTTT. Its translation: CASSTTSGRPDTQYF.

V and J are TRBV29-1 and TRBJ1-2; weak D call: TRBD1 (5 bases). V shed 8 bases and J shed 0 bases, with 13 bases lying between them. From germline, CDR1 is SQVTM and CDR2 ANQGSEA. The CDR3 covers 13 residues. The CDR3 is CSIQASANYGYTF. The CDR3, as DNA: TGCAGCATACAGGCGTCAGCTAACTATGGCTACACCTTC.

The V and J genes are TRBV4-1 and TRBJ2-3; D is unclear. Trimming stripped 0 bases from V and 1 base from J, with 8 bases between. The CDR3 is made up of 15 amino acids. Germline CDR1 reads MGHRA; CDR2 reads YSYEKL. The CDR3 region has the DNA TGCGCCAGCAGCCAAGAAGCTGTAGGCACAGATACGCAGTATTTT. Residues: CASSQEAVGTDTQYF.

CDR3 amino acids: CAISDIANYGYTF. CDR3 DNA: TGTGCCATCAGTGACATAGCTAACTATGGCTACACCTTC. This chain joins TRBV10-3 and TRBJ1-2; D gene ambiguous. Trimming took 3 bases from V and 0 from J, leaving 5 bases between them. The CDR3 runs to 13 residues. Germline V gene lookup returns CDR1 ENHRY and CDR2 SYGVKD.

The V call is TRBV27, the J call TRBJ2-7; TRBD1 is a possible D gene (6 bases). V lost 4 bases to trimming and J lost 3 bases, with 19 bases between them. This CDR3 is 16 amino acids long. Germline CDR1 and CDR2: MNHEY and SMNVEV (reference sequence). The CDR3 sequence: CASSSYQGLMNYEQYF. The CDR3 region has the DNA TGTGCCAGCAGTTCATACCAGGGGCTGATGAACTACGAGCAGTACTTC.